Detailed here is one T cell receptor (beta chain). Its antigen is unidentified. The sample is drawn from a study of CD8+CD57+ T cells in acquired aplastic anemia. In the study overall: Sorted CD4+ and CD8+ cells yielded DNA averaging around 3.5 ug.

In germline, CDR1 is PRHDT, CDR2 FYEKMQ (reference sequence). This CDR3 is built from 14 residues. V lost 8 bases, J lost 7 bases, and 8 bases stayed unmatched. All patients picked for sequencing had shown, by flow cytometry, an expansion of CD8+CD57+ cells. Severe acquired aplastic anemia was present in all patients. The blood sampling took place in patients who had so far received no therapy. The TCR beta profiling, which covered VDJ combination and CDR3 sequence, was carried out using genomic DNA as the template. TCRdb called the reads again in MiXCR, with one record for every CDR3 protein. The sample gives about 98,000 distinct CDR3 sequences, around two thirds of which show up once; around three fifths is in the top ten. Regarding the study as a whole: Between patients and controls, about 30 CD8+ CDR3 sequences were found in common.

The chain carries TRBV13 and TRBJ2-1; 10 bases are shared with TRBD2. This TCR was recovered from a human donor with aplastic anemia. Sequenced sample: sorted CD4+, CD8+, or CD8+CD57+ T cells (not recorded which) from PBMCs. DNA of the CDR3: TGTGCCAGCTTATGGCTAGCGGGGGCAAATGAGCAGTTCTTC. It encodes CASLWLAGANEQFF.